The 27 T cell receptor beta chains below come from one sample, sequenced in a study of cytomegalovirus exposure and HLA in healthy donors. Primers included in the PCR were 60 Vbeta and 13 Jbeta primers. Sequenced by immunoSEQ multiplex PCR; TCRdb stores in-frame clones only, minus some. The sample lists about 160,000 clones, roughly 83% occurring once. Sequencing was carried out using PBMCs. All receptors come from a boy aged 2 to 9 in good health and CMV-seronegative.

In its sample, this clone was seen once. This chain connects TRBV19 to TRBJ2-3; 12 nucleotides line up with TRBD2. Germline V gives CDR1 LNHDA, CDR2 SQIVND (reference sequence). Trimming removed 4 bases from V and 0 bases from J; junction bases left unmatched: 2. CDR3 length: 16 residues. The CDR3 protein is CASSTTSGRSTDTQYF. CDR3 bases: TGTGCCAGTAGTACCACTAGCGGGAGGAGCACAGATACGCAGTATTTT.

The rearrangement links TRBV6-5 to TRBJ2-3, with TRBD2 matching 12 bases. V lost 7 bases to trimming and J lost 3 bases; unmatched junction nucleotides: 5. The CDR3 covers 15 residues. The germline gives CDR1 MNHEY, CDR2 SVGAGI. The CDR3 region has the DNA TGTGCCAGCAATACACTAGCGGGAGGTACAGATACGCAGTATTTT. Protein: CASNTLAGGTDTQYF.

The V and J genes are TRBV5-1 and TRBJ1-1, with D perhaps matching TRBD1 (6 bases). The CDR3 length is 14 residues. The V and J ends lost 3 bases and 1 base respectively, with 10 bases between them. The germline CDR1 and CDR2 sequences are SGHRS and YFSETQ. In DNA, the CDR3 is TGCGCCAGCAGCTCCGGGACAACGAACACTGAAGCTTTCTTT. Residues: CASSSGTTNTEAFF. The full variable domain, rest sourced from reference TRBV5-1 and TRBJ1-1, is KAGVTQTPRYLIKTRGQQVTLSCSPISGHRSVSWYQQTPGQGLQFLFEYFSETQRNKGNFPGRFSGRQFSNSRSEMNVSTLELGDSALYLCASSSGTTNTEAFFGQGTRLTVV.

The rearrangement uses TRBV5-6 and TRBJ2-1; D is undetermined. Deletions cut 6 bases from V and 5 bases from J, with 9 bases between. CDR1 and CDR2 (germline): SGHDT, YYEEEE. The CDR3 has 12 residues. CDR3 DNA sequence: TGTGCCAGCACCTCCTCAGACAATGAGCAGTTCTTC. Residues: CASTSSDNEQFF.

This clone was counted a few times. The V call is TRBV2, the J call TRBJ1-5, with 11 bases lining up with TRBD1. Losses at the gene ends were 6 bases for V and 7 bases for J; bases not matched to a gene: 5. CDR3 length: 14 amino acids. Germline V gene lookup returns CDR1 SNHLY and CDR2 FYNNEI. CDR3 region: CASRRTGGGQPQHF. In DNA form, the CDR3 reads TGTGCCAGCAGGAGGACAGGGGGCGGCCAGCCCCAGCATTTT.

This clone was seen a handful of times. The rearrangement uses TRBV25-1 and TRBJ2-7; 7 nucleotides match TRBD1. V dropped 7 bases and J dropped 5; count of bases not matched to a gene: 5. The CDR3 is 12 amino acids. Per germline, CDR1 MGHDK and CDR2 SYGVNS. Written as DNA, the CDR3 is TGTGCCAGCAAGGGCAGGGGGAACGAGCAGTACTTC. It is translated as CASKGRGNEQYF.

The CDR3 region is CASSPGGSRGGANVLTF. CDR3 DNA: TGTGCCAGCAGCCCCGGGGGATCGCGAGGAGGGGCCAACGTCCTGACTTTC. The J gene is TRBJ2-6, the V gene TRBV7-4; weak D call: TRBD2 (6 bases). The germline V gene has CDR1 SGHVT and CDR2 SQSDAQ. V was trimmed by 5 bases and J by 4 bases, leaving 18 bases between them. The CDR3 consists of 17 residues.

This chain uses TRBV4-1 with TRBJ1-5; D may be TRBD1 (5 bases). Germline CDR1 is MGHRA and CDR2 is YSYEKL. V was pared by 2 bases and J by 7 bases, with 15 bases between. This CDR3 region has 15 residues. The CDR3 sequence: CASSQPGRDDQPQHF. CDR3 nucleotides: TGCGCCAGCAGCCAACCGGGCAGGGATGACCAGCCCCAGCATTTT.

The J gene is TRBJ1-5, the V gene TRBV19; no definite D call. V was pared by 4 bases and J by 4 bases, with 5 bases between. CDR3 length: 12 residues. The germline CDR1 and CDR2 sequences are LNHDA and SQIVND (reference sequence). The CDR3 bases are TGTGCCAGTAGTAACCGGAATCAGCCCCAGCATTTT. Translating gives CASSNRNQPQHF.

The count of this clone is one. V gene TRBV21-1 combines with J gene TRBJ2-1; the table's D call, TRBD2, was not checked against the DNA. TRBV21-1 is listed as a pseudogene. The CDR3 loop spans 21 amino acids. This CDR3 is CASSKDTASRKGLAGSWEQFF. CDR3 coding DNA: TGTGCCAGCAGCAAAGACACCGCTTCCAGAAAAGGACTAGCGGGATCTTGGGAGCAGTTCTTC.

The chain combines TRBV5-6 with TRBJ2-7, with TRBD1 identical over 8 bases. Germline values: CDR1 SGHDT, CDR2 YYEEEE. The CDR3 is 14 residues long. J was trimmed by 3 bases and V by 2 bases; bases with no gene match: 4. This chain's CDR3 is CASSFGQGYYEQYF. The DNA for the CDR3 is TGTGCCAGCAGCTTCGGACAGGGCTACTACGAGCAGTACTTC. Full variable domain (remainder filled in from reference TRBV5-6 and TRBJ2-7): DAGVTQSPTHLIKTRGQQVTLRCSPKSGHDTVSWYQQALGQGPQFIFQYYEEEERQRGNFPDRFSGHQFPNYSSELNVNALLLGDSALYLCASSFGQGYYEQYFGPGTRLTVT.

This sequence joins TRBV5-1 and TRBJ2-5; 8 nucleotides match TRBD1. CDR1 and CDR2 (germline): SGHRS, YFSETQ. The CDR3 runs 15 residues. V was clipped by 1 base and J by 0 bases; unmatched bases: 2. As DNA, the CDR3 is TGCGCCAGCAGCTTGTTGGACAGGGACCAAGAGACCCAGTACTTC. This codes for CASSLLDRDQETQYF.

Concerning this clone: Germline is not matched at one junction end, which may reflect a read error. The J gene is TRBJ1-5, the V gene TRBV7-7; D is uncertain. The CDR3 runs to 13 residues. From germline, CDR1 is SSHAT and CDR2 FNYEAQ (reference sequence). The CDR3 region has the DNA TGTGCTAGCAGCTTAGCAGAGGGAGAGCCCCAGCATTTT. This codes for CASSLAEGEPQHF. Supplemented by reference TRBV7-7 and TRBJ1-5, the full variable domain reads GAGVSQSPRYKVTKRGQDVTLRCDPISSHATLYWYQQALGQGPEFLTYFNYEAQPDKSGLPSDRFSAERPEGSISTLTIQRTEQRDSAMYRCASSLAEGEPQHFGDGTRLSIL.

The chain has TRBV27 and TRBJ1-1; D possibly corresponds to TRBD1 (5 bases). Germline CDR1 reads MNHEY; CDR2 reads SMNVEV (reference sequence). V was clipped by 9 bases and J by 3 bases, with 17 bases between them. The length of the CDR3 is 14 residues. The chain's CDR3 is CASQRRGWDTEAFF. The CDR3 DNA reads TGTGCCAGTCAGCGCCGGGGGTGGGACACTGAAGCTTTCTTT.

The rearrangement links TRBV9 to TRBJ1-1; D unresolved. The V end lost 2 bases, the J end lost 1 base, and 9 bases lay between the germline ends. The CDR3 length is 14 residues. Germline lookup yields CDR1 SGDLS and CDR2 YYNGEE. CDR3 DNA: TGTGCCAGCAGCGTCCAACACCAGAACACTGAAGCTTTCTTT. Translating it yields CASSVQHQNTEAFF.

This rearrangement joins TRBV27 to TRBJ2-7; 9 nucleotides match TRBD1. V was pared by 3 bases and J by 3 bases, with 9 bases of the junction left unmatched. The CDR3 runs 16 residues. Germline V gene data show CDR1 as MNHEY and CDR2 as SMNVEV (reference sequence). The CDR3 reads CASSFLTGGADYEQYF. The CDR3 coding sequence is TGTGCCAGCAGTTTCCTTACAGGGGGCGCCGACTACGAGCAGTACTTC.

CDR3 residues: CASSFRAGKGETQYF. The CDR3 region has the DNA TGCGCCAGCAGCTTCCGAGCGGGGAAGGGAGAGACCCAGTACTTC. This sequence joins TRBV5-1 and TRBJ2-5; the match to TRBD2 covers 7 bases. V was clipped by 2 bases and J by 4 bases; unmatched bases: 8. This CDR3 has 15 residues. Germline CDR1 and CDR2: SGHRS and YFSETQ. Combining the CDR3 with reference TRBV5-1 and TRBJ2-5 gives the whole variable domain KAGVTQTPRYLIKTRGQQVTLSCSPISGHRSVSWYQQTPGQGLQFLFEYFSETQRNKGNFPGRFSGRQFSNSRSEMNVSTLELGDSALYLCASSFRAGKGETQYFGPGTRLLVL.

The chain is built from TRBV25-1 and TRBJ1-4; TRBD1 might be the D (6 bases). The V gene's germline CDR1 is MGHDK and CDR2 SYGVNS. Trimming took 3 bases from V and 8 from J, leaving 19 bases between them. CDR3 length: 16 residues. The CDR3 region is CASSDLVDRKGEKLFF. The DNA of the CDR3 is TGTGCCAGCAGTGATCTCGTGGACAGAAAAGGAGAAAAACTGTTTTTT. Filled out from reference TRBV25-1 and TRBJ1-4, the complete variable domain reads EADIYQTPRYLVIGTGKKITLECSQTMGHDKMYWYQQDPGMELHLIHYSYGVNSTEKGDLSSESTVSRIRTEHFPLTLESARPSHTSQYLCASSDLVDRKGEKLFFGSGTQLSVL.

J is TRBJ2-1 and V is TRBV5-4; TRBD2 aligns across 7 bases. Per the germline V gene, CDR1 is SGHNT and CDR2 is YYREEE (reference sequence). The CDR3 runs 15 residues. The J segment lost 8 bases and the V segment lost 3 bases, leaving 11 bases of the junction unmatched. CDR3 protein: CASSSIRTSRHEQFF. CDR3 DNA sequence: TGTGCCAGCAGCTCGATACGGACTAGTAGGCATGAGCAGTTCTTC.

The chain uses TRBV28 and TRBJ1-2, with D maybe TRBD1 (6 bases). The V end lost 8 bases, the J end lost 7 bases, and 11 bases lay between the germline ends. This CDR3 is built from 11 residues. Per germline, CDR1 MDHEN and CDR2 SYDVKM. CDR3 sequence (DNA): TGTGCCAGCGGGGGGGCAGGTGGCTACACCTTC. The encoded protein is CASGGAGGYTF.

This clone was observed a handful of times. V is TRBV30 and J is TRBJ2-5, with a possible D match to TRBD2 (5 bases). The J call may be faulty, since TRBJ2-7 better matches the DNA end. The CDR3 totals 11 residues. Germline CDR1 GTSNPN, CDR2 SVGIG (reference sequence). The CDR3 loop is CASTAAYEQYF. The CDR3, as DNA: TGTGCCTCCACAGCGGCCTACGAGCAGTACTTC.

The chain combines TRBV5-6 with TRBJ1-2; 9 nucleotides line up with TRBD1. There are 18 residues in the CDR3. V shed 4 bases and J 3 bases; nucleotides not matched to a gene: 16. Germline CDR1 is SGHDT and CDR2 is YYEEEE. CDR3 DNA sequence: TGTGCCAGCAGCGCGTATGGACTACCGGGACAGGGAGACTATGGCTACACCTTC. This codes for CASSAYGLPGQGDYGYTF. Combining the CDR3 with reference TRBV5-6 and TRBJ1-2 gives the whole variable domain DAGVTQSPTHLIKTRGQQVTLRCSPKSGHDTVSWYQQALGQGPQFIFQYYEEEERQRGNFPDRFSGHQFPNYSSELNVNALLLGDSALYLCASSAYGLPGQGDYGYTFGSGTRLTVV.

The V and J genes are TRBV28 and TRBJ1-5; tentatively, D is TRBD1 (5 bases). V was trimmed by 9 bases and J by 11 bases, leaving 11 bases between them. Germline-derived CDR1 and CDR2 are MDHEN and SYDVKM. The CDR3 extends over 10 amino acids. The CDR3 DNA reads as TGTGCCAGTGGTGGGGGGACCCAGCATTTT. This sequence encodes CASGGGTQHF.

The chain joins TRBV13 to TRBJ1-2, with 10 bases aligning to TRBD1. Germline trimming cut 5 bases from V and 6 bases from J; bases unmatched to any gene: 3. The CDR3 is made up of 13 amino acids. CDR1 and CDR2 from the germline V gene are PRHDT and FYEKMQ (reference sequence). The CDR3 here is CASSETGGDGYTF. The CDR3 DNA is TGTGCCAGCAGCGAGACAGGGGGCGATGGCTACACCTTC. Based on the CDR3 plus reference TRBV13 and TRBJ1-2, the full variable domain is AAGVIQSPRHLIKEKRETATLKCYPIPRHDTVYWYQQGPGQDPQFLISFYEKMQSDKGSIPDRFSAQQFSDYHSELNMSSLELGDSALYFCASSETGGDGYTFGSGTRLTVV.

This clone was seen a single time. This chain connects TRBV5-1 to TRBJ2-3; no reliable D call. The germline V and J ends were trimmed by 4 bases and 5 bases, with 14 bases remaining between them. CDR3 length equals 14 residues. Germline lookup yields CDR1 SGHRS and CDR2 YFSETQ. The CDR3 DNA sequence: TGCGCCAGCAGCCCGACGACTTTAAGAGATACGCAGTATTTT. It is translated as CASSPTTLRDTQYF.

CDR3 nucleotide sequence: TGTGCCAGCAGTGAATCGAAGACAGGGGTGTTCTCCCTTCACTACACCGGGGAGCTGTTTTTT. Translating it yields CASSESKTGVFSLHYTGELFF. The chain couples TRBV2 to TRBJ2-2; TRBD1 agrees at 8 bases. CDR3 length equals 21 residues. V shed 2 bases, J shed 3 bases, and the junction held 20 bases outside the gene matches. Germline V gene lookup returns CDR1 SNHLY and CDR2 FYNNEI.

The chain recombines TRBV19 with TRBJ1-1; no clear D gene. This CDR3 has 11 amino acids. Germline CDR1 LNHDA, CDR2 SQIVND (reference sequence). V lost 7 bases, J lost 1 base, and 4 bases lay in between. The CDR3 is CASTGNTEAFF. The CDR3 DNA sequence: TGTGCCAGTACAGGGAACACTGAAGCTTTCTTT.